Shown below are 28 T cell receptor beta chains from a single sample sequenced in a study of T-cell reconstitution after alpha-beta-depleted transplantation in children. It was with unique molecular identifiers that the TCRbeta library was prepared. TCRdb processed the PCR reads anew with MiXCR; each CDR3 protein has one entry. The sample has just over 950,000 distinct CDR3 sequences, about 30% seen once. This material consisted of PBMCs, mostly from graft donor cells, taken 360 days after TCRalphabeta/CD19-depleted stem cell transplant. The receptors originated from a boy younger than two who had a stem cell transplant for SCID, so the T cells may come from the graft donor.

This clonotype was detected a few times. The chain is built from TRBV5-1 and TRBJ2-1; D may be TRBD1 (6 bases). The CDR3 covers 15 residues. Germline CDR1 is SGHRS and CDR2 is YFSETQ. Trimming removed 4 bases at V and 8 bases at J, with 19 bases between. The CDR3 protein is CASSLVGLKGDEQFF. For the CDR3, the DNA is TGCGCCAGCAGCCTCGTCGGTTTGAAGGGGGATGAGCAGTTCTTC.

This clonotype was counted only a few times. For the CDR3, the DNA is TGTGCCATCAGTGGGGATGAGAATGAGCAGTTCTTC. Translating it yields CAISGDENEQFF. The chain recombines TRBV10-3 with TRBJ2-1; unclear D gene. Germline V gene data show CDR1 as ENHRY and CDR2 as SYGVKD. Trimming took 4 bases from V and 7 from J, leaving 8 bases between them. This CDR3 region has 12 residues.

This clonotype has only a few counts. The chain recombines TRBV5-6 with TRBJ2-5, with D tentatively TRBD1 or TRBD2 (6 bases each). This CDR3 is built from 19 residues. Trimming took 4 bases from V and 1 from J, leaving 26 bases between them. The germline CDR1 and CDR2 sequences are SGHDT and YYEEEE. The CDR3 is CASSPSGEDDGGLQETQYF. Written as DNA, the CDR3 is TGTGCCAGCAGCCCCTCGGGAGAAGATGACGGGGGCCTCCAAGAGACCCAGTACTTC.

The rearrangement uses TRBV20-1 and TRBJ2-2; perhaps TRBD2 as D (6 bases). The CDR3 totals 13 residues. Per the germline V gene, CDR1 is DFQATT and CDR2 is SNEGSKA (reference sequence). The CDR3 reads CSAGRGVTGELFF. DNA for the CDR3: TGCAGCGCCGGGAGAGGGGTCACCGGGGAGCTGTTTTTT.

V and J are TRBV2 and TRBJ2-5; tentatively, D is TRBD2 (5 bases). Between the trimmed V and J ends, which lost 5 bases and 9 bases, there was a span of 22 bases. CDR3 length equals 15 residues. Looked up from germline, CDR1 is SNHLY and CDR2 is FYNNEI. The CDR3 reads CASSPETTPVVAQYF. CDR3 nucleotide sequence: TGTGCCAGCAGTCCTGAGACTACGCCGGTTGTGGCCCAGTACTTC.

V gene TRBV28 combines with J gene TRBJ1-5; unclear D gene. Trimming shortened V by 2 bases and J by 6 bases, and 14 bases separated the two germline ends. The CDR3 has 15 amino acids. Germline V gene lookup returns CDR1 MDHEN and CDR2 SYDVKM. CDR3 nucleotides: TGTGCCAGCAGTTTAAACAGACCTCGAAGTCAGCCCCAGCATTTT. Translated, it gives CASSLNRPRSQPQHF.

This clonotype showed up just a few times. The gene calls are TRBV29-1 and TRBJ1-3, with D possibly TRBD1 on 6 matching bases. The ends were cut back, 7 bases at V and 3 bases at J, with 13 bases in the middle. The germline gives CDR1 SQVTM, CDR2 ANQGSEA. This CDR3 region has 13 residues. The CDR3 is CSAVQGGGNTIYF. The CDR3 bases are TGCAGCGCCGTACAGGGAGGTGGAAACACCATATATTTT.

Written as DNA, the CDR3 is TGTGCCAGCAGTGGGACAGGGATGGACCAAGAGACCCAGTACTTC. Translated: CASSGTGMDQETQYF. The rearrangement joins TRBV12-3 or TRBV12-4 to TRBJ2-5, with 9 bases that match TRBD1. The V and J ends lost 5 bases and 0 bases, in that order; junction bases with no gene match: 4. CDR3 length: 15 residues.

The DNA for the CDR3 is TGCGCCAGCAGCCAAGATAAGGGAACAGACCAGTTCTTC. Translated, it gives CASSQDKGTDQFF. The chain recombines TRBV4-1 with TRBJ2-1; D remains ambiguous. From germline, CDR1 is MGHRA and CDR2 YSYEKL. This CDR3 has 13 residues. V lost 0 bases, J lost 13 bases, and 13 bases lay in between.

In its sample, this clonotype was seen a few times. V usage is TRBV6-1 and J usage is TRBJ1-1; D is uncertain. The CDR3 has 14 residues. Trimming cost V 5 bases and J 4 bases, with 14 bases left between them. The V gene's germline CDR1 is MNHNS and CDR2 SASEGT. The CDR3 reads CASSPGTRGTEAFF. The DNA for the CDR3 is TGTGCCAGCAGTCCGGGAACCCGCGGCACTGAAGCTTTCTTT.

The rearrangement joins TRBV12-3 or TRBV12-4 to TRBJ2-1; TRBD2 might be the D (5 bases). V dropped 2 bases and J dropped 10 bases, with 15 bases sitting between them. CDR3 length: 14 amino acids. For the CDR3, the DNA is TGTGCCAGCAGTTTATGGCAAGGGAGACAAGAGCAGTTCTTC. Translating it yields CASSLWQGRQEQFF.

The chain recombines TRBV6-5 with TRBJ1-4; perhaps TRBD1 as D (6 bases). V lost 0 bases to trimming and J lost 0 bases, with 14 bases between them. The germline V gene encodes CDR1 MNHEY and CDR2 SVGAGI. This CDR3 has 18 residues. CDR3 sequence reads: CASSYSGGLASTNEKLFF. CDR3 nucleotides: TGTGCCAGCAGTTACTCGGGGGGGCTGGCTTCAACTAATGAAAAACTGTTTTTT.

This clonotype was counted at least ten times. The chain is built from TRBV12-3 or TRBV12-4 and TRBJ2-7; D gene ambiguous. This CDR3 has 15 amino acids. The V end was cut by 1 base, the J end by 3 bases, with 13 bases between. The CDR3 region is CASSLGRGAGYEQYF. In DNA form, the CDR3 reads TGTGCCAGCAGTTTAGGTCGCGGAGCAGGCTACGAGCAGTACTTC.

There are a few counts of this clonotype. CDR3 sequence (DNA): TGTGCCAGCTCACCACTTCCCGGGGGGGGACACAATGAGCAGTTCTTC. Translating gives CASSPLPGGGHNEQFF. The chain recombines TRBV18 with TRBJ2-1, with 8 bases matching TRBD2. The CDR3 extends over 16 amino acids. After removal of 1 base from V and 5 bases from J, the junction contained 7 bases not matched to a gene. The germline V gene encodes CDR1 KGHSH and CDR2 LQKENI.

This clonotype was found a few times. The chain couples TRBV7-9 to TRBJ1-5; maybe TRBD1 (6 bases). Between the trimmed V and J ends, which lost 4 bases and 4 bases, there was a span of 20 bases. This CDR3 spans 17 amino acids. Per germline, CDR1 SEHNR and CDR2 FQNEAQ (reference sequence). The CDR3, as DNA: TGTGCCAGCAGCTCCCAGGGGACGAGAGGGGGTAATCAGCCCCAGCATTTT. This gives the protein CASSSQGTRGGNQPQHF. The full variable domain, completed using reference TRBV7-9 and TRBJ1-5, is DTGVSQNPRHKITKRGQNVTFRCDPISEHNRLYWYRQTLGQGPEFLTYFQNEAQLEKSRLLSDRFSAERPKGSFSTLEIQRTEQGDSAMYLCASSSQGTRGGNQPQHFGDGTRLSIL.

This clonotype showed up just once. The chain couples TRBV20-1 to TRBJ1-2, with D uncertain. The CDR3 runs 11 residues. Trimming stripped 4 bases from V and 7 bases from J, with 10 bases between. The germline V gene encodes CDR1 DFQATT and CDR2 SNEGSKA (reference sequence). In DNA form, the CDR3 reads TGCAGTGCTACCATAGTGGCTGGCTACACCTTC. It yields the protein CSATIVAGYTF.

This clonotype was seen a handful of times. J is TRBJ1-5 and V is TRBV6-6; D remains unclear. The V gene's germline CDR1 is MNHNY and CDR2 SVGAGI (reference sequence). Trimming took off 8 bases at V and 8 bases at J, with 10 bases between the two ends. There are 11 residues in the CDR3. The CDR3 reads CASGVVEPQHF. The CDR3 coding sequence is TGTGCCAGCGGGGTTGTTGAGCCCCAGCATTTT.

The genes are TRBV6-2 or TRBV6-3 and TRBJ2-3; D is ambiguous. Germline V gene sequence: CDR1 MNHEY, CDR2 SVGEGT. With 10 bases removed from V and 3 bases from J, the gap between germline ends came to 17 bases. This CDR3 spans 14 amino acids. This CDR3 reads CATRVSAVTDTQYF. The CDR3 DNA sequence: TGTGCCACCCGGGTCAGCGCGGTGACAGATACGCAGTATTTT.

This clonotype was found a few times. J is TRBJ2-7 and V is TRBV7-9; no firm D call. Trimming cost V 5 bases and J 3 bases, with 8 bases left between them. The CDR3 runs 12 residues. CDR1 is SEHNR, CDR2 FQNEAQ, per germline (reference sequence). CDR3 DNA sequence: TGTGCCAGCAGCCCTACCGACTACGAGCAGTACTTC. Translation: CASSPTDYEQYF.

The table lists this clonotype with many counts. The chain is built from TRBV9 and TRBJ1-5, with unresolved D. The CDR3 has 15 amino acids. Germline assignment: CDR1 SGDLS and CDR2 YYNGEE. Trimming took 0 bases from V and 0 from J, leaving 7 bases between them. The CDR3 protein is CASSVGPYSNQPQHF. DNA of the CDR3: TGTGCCAGCAGCGTAGGACCTTATAGCAATCAGCCCCAGCATTTT.

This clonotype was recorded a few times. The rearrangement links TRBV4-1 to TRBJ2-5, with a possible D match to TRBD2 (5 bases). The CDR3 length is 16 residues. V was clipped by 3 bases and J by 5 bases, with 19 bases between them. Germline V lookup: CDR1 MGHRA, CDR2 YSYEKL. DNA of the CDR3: TGCGCCAGCAGCCAGTTTGAGAGGTCTAGCTATGAGACCCAGTACTTC. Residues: CASSQFERSSYETQYF.

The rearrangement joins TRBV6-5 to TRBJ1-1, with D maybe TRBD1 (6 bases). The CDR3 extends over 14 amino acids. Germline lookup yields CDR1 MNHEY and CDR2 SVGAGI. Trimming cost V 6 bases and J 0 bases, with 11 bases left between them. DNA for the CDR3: TGTGCCAGCAGGTACAGGGAGATGAACACTGAAGCTTTCTTT. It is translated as CASRYREMNTEAFF.

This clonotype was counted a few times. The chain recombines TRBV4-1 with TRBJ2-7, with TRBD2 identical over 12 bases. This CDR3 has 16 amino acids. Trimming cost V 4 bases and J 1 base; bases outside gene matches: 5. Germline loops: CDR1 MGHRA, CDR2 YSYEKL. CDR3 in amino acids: CASSRPSGGGSYEQYF. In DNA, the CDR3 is TGCGCCAGCAGCCGACCTAGCGGGGGGGGGTCCTACGAGCAGTACTTC.

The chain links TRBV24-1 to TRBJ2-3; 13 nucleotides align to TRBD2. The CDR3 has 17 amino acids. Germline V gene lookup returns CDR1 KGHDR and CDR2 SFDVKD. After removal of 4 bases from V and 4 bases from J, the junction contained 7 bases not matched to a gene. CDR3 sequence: CATSDLGLAGDPDTQYF. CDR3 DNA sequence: TGTGCCACCAGTGACCTCGGACTAGCGGGGGACCCAGATACGCAGTATTTT.

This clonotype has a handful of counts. The chain's CDR3 is CASSARSDWTGELFF. The CDR3 region has the DNA TGTGCCAGTAGCGCCCGTAGTGACTGGACCGGGGAGCTGTTTTTT. The chain is built from TRBV19 and TRBJ2-2, with D unclear. The V and J ends lost 6 bases and 5 bases respectively, with 16 bases between them. The CDR3 consists of 15 residues. Per the germline V gene, CDR1 is LNHDA and CDR2 is SQIVND (reference sequence).

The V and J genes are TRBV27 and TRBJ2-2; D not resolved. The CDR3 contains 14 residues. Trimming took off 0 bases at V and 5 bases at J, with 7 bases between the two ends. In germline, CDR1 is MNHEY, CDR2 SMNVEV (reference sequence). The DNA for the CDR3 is TGTGCCAGCAGTTTATCCTTCAGGACCGGGGAGCTGTTTTTT. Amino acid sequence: CASSLSFRTGELFF.

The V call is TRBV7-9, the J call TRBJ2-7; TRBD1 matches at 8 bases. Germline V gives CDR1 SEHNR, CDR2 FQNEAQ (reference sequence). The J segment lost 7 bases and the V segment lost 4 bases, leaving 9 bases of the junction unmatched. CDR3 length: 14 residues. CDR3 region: CASSSMDREREQYF. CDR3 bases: TGTGCCAGCAGCTCCATGGACAGGGAGAGGGAGCAGTACTTC.

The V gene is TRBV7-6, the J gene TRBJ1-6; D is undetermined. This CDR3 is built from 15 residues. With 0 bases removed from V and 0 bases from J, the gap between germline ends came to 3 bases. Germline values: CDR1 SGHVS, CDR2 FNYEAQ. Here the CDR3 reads CASSLASSYNSPLHF. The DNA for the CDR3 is TGTGCCAGCAGCTTAGCGAGCTCCTATAATTCACCCCTCCACTTT.